This TCR beta chain was obtained from a study of cytomegalovirus exposure and HLA in healthy donors. Regarding the study as a whole: Looking again later, the authors saw that most CMV-associated TCR beta chains seemed HLA-restricted. Reported results showed that the classifier diagnosed cytomegalovirus status with high specificity and sensitivity. Association of a missense DCLRE1C variant with TCR beta V- and J-gene trimming was reported in a later analysis.

A single count supports this clone. The target antigen is unknown. In the PCR, 60 Vbeta and 13 Jbeta primers were used. Some clones are missing from TCRdb's copy, which holds only in-frame ones; the method was immunoSEQ multiplex PCR. In the table there are about 82,000 clones, roughly a tenth of which are singletons. Healthy people donating bone marrow made up the donors. This clonotype originated in a man aged 55-75 years in good health and CMV-seropositive. Sequenced material: PBMCs.

CDR3 sequence reads: CASSRGIAGEYNEQFF. In nucleotides, the CDR3 is TGTGCCAGCAGCCGGGGGATAGCGGGAGAGTACAATGAGCAGTTCTTC. This chain connects TRBV7-9 to TRBJ2-1; the match to TRBD2 covers 9 bases. V trimming: 5 bases; J trimming: 4 bases; junction bases outside the gene matches: 9. Germline V lookup: CDR1 SEHNR, CDR2 FQNEAQ (reference sequence). This CDR3 spans 16 amino acids.